These 21 T cell receptor beta chains were all obtained from the same sample, sequenced in a study of OX40 agonist ivuxolimab in advanced cancers. Some clones are missing from TCRdb's copy, which holds only in-frame ones; the method was immunoSEQ multiplex PCR. Of approximately 70,000 clones in the sample, about 82% were seen once. Specimen: CD4+ or CD8+ T cells sorted from blood, collected in a trial of the OX40 agonist ivuxolimab. All receptors come from an adult with an advanced solid tumor such as melanoma, head and neck, liver or kidney cancer.

The V and J genes are TRBV10-2 and TRBJ2-5, with TRBD2 as a possible D gene (6 bases). Matching the DNA end better, TRBJ2-7 makes the J call doubtful. The CDR3 is made up of 16 amino acids. The germline V gene has CDR1 WSHSY and CDR2 SAAADI. The CDR3 coding sequence is TGCGCCAGCCTGATGGGGCGGGATTTGAGCTCCTACGAGCAGTACTTC. Translated, it gives CASLMGRDLSSYEQYF.

The chain joins TRBV11-2 to TRBJ2-7; D uncertain. The CDR3 sequence is 14 residues long. Trimming pared 5 bases from V and 1 base from J, leaving 12 bases between. The germline gives CDR1 SGHAT, CDR2 FQNNGV. CDR3 protein: CASSLGGLSYEQYF. The CDR3, as DNA: TGTGCCAGCAGCCTCGGTGGGCTTTCCTACGAGCAGTACTTC.

Turning to this clone: Other DNA sequences in the same sample also yield this CDR3. The chain combines TRBV29-1 with TRBJ1-1; TRBD1 is a possible D gene (5 bases). Germline V gene data show CDR1 as SQVTM and CDR2 as ANQGSEA. V was shortened by 6 bases and J by 6 bases, with 8 bases between the two germline ends. There are 10 residues in the CDR3. CDR3 in DNA: TGCAGCGTCAGGGACGCTGAAGCTTTCTTT. This sequence encodes CSVRDAEAFF.

The CDR3, as DNA: TGTGCCATCGGAGGACAGGAGGGAAATGGCTACACCTTC. It encodes CAIGGQEGNGYTF. This sequence joins TRBV10-3 and TRBJ1-2; TRBD1 matches at 7 bases. V trimming: 8 bases; J trimming: 6 bases; junction bases outside the gene matches: 9. The CDR3 is 13 residues long. Looked up from germline, CDR1 is ENHRY and CDR2 is SYGVKD.

This clone appeared a single time. The chain is built from TRBV20-1 and TRBJ1-1; D not resolved. CDR3 size: 11 residues. V lost 7 bases, J lost 1 base, and 7 bases lay in between. Germline V CDR1 and CDR2: DFQATT, SNEGSKA (reference sequence). DNA for the CDR3: TGCAGTGGAGGCACGAACACTGAAGCTTTCTTT. Residues: CSGGTNTEAFF.

The V call is TRBV5-1, the J call TRBJ1-2, with no clear D. Trimming cost V 0 bases and J 5 bases, with 8 bases left between them. This CDR3 has 13 amino acids. CDR1 SGHRS and CDR2 YFSETQ come from the germline V gene. CDR3 sequence reads: CASSLAPEYGYTF. The DNA of the CDR3 is TGCGCCAGCAGCTTGGCCCCTGAGTATGGCTACACCTTC.

V usage is TRBV11-3 and J usage is TRBJ1-1, with 10 nucleotides matching TRBD1. The CDR3 has 15 residues. Germline V gene lookup returns CDR1 SGHNT and CDR2 YENEEA. The junction had 6 bases not matched to a gene; V was cut back by 4 bases and J by 4 bases. In DNA, the CDR3 is TGTGCCAGCAGCTCAAGACAGGGGGCATCCACTGAAGCTTTCTTT. Amino acid sequence: CASSSRQGASTEAFF.

V usage is TRBV4-3 and J usage is TRBJ2-3; D is uncertain. Trimming removed 1 base from V and 6 bases from J, with 5 bases in between. CDR3 length: 12 residues. The germline CDR1 and CDR2 sequences are LGHNA and YSLEER. CDR3 nucleotide sequence: TGCGCCAGCAGCCAAGGATCCGATACGCAGTATTTT. Its protein is CASSQGSDTQYF.

The genes are TRBV6-4 and TRBJ2-7; D gene uncertain. CDR3 length equals 15 residues. The germline V gene has CDR1 MRHNA and CDR2 SNTAGT. V was shortened by 4 bases and J by 6 bases, with 19 bases between the two germline ends. The CDR3 loop is CASSVRTDHVCEQYF. In DNA, the CDR3 is TGTGCCAGCAGTGTTAGGACCGACCATGTCTGCGAGCAGTACTTC.

This chain links TRBV15 with TRBJ1-2, with 10 bases matching TRBD1. The germline V gene encodes CDR1 LNHNV and CDR2 YYDKDF (reference sequence). The CDR3 runs to 15 residues. Trimming took 4 bases from V and 0 from J; bases not matched to a gene: 2. This CDR3 is CATSKGQGANYGYTF. For the CDR3, the DNA is TGTGCCACCAGCAAAGGACAGGGGGCTAACTATGGCTACACCTTC.

A single count supports this clone. The rearrangement links TRBV5-4 to TRBJ2-7; 16 bases are shared with TRBD2. The CDR3 extends over 16 amino acids. Germline trimming cut 1 base from V and 4 bases from J; bases unmatched to any gene: 2. Germline lookup yields CDR1 SGHNT and CDR2 YYREEE (reference sequence). CDR3 DNA: TGTGCCAGCAGCTTGCTGGGACTAGCGGGAGGGTACGAGCAGTACTTC. Its protein is CASSLLGLAGGYEQYF.

This chain uses TRBV6-6 with TRBJ1-2; the D gene is possibly TRBD1 (5 bases). Trimming took off 6 bases at V and 5 bases at J, with 10 bases between the two ends. The CDR3 loop spans 12 amino acids. Germline loops: CDR1 MNHNY, CDR2 SVGAGI (reference sequence). CDR3 residues: CASRTGSYGYTF. The DNA of the CDR3 is TGTGCCAGCAGAACAGGAAGTTATGGCTACACCTTC.

For this clone: Other DNA sequences in the same sample also yield this CDR3. The chain has TRBV10-3 and TRBJ2-1; perhaps TRBD1 as D (5 bases). Germline-derived CDR1 and CDR2 are ENHRY and SYGVKD. The V gene lost 11 bases and the J gene lost 3 bases, with 20 bases spanning the gap. The CDR3 runs to 15 residues. CDR3 sequence (DNA): TGTGCCGCCAGGCAGGGCTCGGGTCTCTACAATGAGCAGTTCTTC. Translated: CAARQGSGLYNEQFF.

The V and J genes are TRBV6-4 and TRBJ1-2; D unresolved. Germline V gene data show CDR1 as MRHNA and CDR2 as SNTAGT. The CDR3 spans 14 residues. Trimming stripped 5 bases from V and 0 bases from J, with 10 bases between. This chain's CDR3 is CASSPSSANYGYTF. The DNA of the CDR3 is TGTGCCAGCAGTCCTAGTTCCGCTAACTATGGCTACACCTTC.

The chain carries TRBV19 and TRBJ2-7; 7 positions agree with TRBD2. J was trimmed by 4 bases and V by 9 bases; bases with no gene match: 15. Germline values: CDR1 LNHDA, CDR2 SQIVND (reference sequence). The CDR3 sequence is 15 residues long. CDR3 residues: CASSSGAGIMYEQYF. As DNA, the CDR3 is TGTGCCAGCAGCAGCGGAGCGGGAATAATGTACGAGCAGTACTTC.

This clone has just one count. The V gene is TRBV20-1, the J gene TRBJ2-7, with TRBD1 matching over 7 bases. This CDR3 comprises 11 residues. Per germline, CDR1 DFQATT and CDR2 SNEGSKA (reference sequence). Trimming cost V 7 bases and J 4 bases; bases outside gene matches: 4. The CDR3, as DNA: TGCAGTGGACAGGGCCCGTACGAGCAGTACTTC. Translating it yields CSGQGPYEQYF.

The V call is TRBV9, the J call TRBJ1-5, with 9 bases identical to TRBD1. CDR3 length: 20 residues. J gave up 0 bases and V 3 bases, and 16 bases lay outside the gene matches. CDR1 SGDLS and CDR2 YYNGEE come from the germline V gene. This CDR3 reads CASSAPTRNRGHSSNQPQHF. As DNA, the CDR3 is TGTGCCAGCAGCGCCCCCACCCGGAACAGGGGGCATAGTAGCAATCAGCCCCAGCATTTT.

The rearrangement links TRBV4-1 to TRBJ1-4, with TRBD1 matching 9 bases. The V gene end was trimmed by 3 bases and the J gene end by 8 bases; junction bases not matched to a gene: 10. The CDR3 has 16 residues. Looked up from germline, CDR1 is MGHRA and CDR2 is YSYEKL. The chain's CDR3 is CASSQDKDRGNEKLFF. CDR3 DNA sequence: TGCGCCAGCAGCCAGGACAAAGACAGGGGGAACGAAAAACTGTTTTTT.

The V gene is TRBV6-6, the J gene TRBJ1-2; possibly TRBD1 for D (5 bases). Trimming pared 6 bases from V and 4 bases from J, leaving 9 bases between. This CDR3 contains 12 residues. The germline gives CDR1 MNHNY, CDR2 SVGAGI (reference sequence). This CDR3 is CASRSTGYGYTF. The CDR3 region has the DNA TGTGCCAGCAGAAGTACAGGCTATGGCTACACCTTC.

CDR3 residues: CASSQEGKGKGNYGYTF. In DNA, the CDR3 is TGCGCCAGCAGCCAAGAGGGGAAGGGGAAAGGAAACTATGGCTACACCTTC. This chain connects TRBV4-1 to TRBJ1-2; D might be TRBD1 (5 bases). This CDR3 spans 17 amino acids. The ends were cut back, 0 bases at V and 2 bases at J, with 16 bases in the middle. Germline V CDR1 and CDR2: MGHRA, YSYEKL.

The CDR3 DNA is TGTGCCAGCAGCTCCGGACAAGATGGGCAGTACTTC. It is translated as CASSSGQDGQYF. This chain connects TRBV13 to TRBJ2-7; TRBD1 is a possible D gene (5 bases). The V and J ends lost 4 bases and 9 bases respectively, with 13 bases between them. This CDR3 comprises 12 residues. From germline, CDR1 is PRHDT and CDR2 FYEKMQ (reference sequence).